This T cell receptor beta chain was recovered during a study of shared clonotypes between healthy human individuals. Overall study results and limits: A handful of donors had around 5.2% of their naive CD4 clonotypes in common. Blood alone was sampled, and tissue repertoires likely differ. In contrast to clonotypes shared by all four donors, non-shared clonotypes had lower generation probabilities.

Sequencing was performed with immunoSEQ multiplex PCR; in TCRdb, only in-frame clones are kept and a portion is missing. The table shows millions of clones, with about 93% occurring only once. A word on this clone: Its antigen remains unknown.

The V and J ends lost 8 bases and 0 bases respectively, with 14 bases between them. There are 14 residues in the CDR3. The germline V gene encodes CDR1 SNHLY and CDR2 FYNNEI. Terminally differentiated effector memory CD45RA+ cells were left out of the naive CD8 fraction, which was CD45RO-negative and positively selected for CCR7. The sequencing sample was made of naive CD8+ T cells from PBMCs. V is TRBV2 and J is TRBJ2-7, with D hard to call. The sequence came from a man between 18 and 35 years old in good health. Some clones in this sample may be carry-over from other donors' samples. In DNA, the CDR3 is TGTGCCAGCCTCCGGGCAGGCGACTCCTACGAGCAGTACTTC. The encoded protein is CASLRAGDSYEQYF.